A single sample is the source of the 20 T cell receptor beta chains below, sequenced in a study of blood T cell repertoires in COVID-19. The data were produced by immunoSEQ multiplex PCR, yet TCRdb's version contains in-frame clones alone and is incomplete. The sample includes about 88,000 clones, roughly 84% seen only once; the top ten take around 3%. Sequenced: peripheral blood. The receptors originated from a woman older than 75 with acute or convalescent COVID-19.

The J gene is TRBJ2-7, the V gene TRBV5-1; TRBD2 agrees at 7 bases. CDR1 is SGHRS and CDR2 is YFSETQ in the germline V gene. This CDR3 is 14 amino acids long. After removal of 0 bases from V and 5 bases from J, the junction contained 5 bases not matched to a gene. Written as DNA, the CDR3 is TGCGCCAGCAGCTTGGCGCAGCGGGAAAACGAGCAGTACTTC. It encodes CASSLAQRENEQYF.

The chain uses TRBV28 and TRBJ1-2; perhaps TRBD1 as D (6 bases). CDR1 and CDR2 (germline): MDHEN, SYDVKM. The CDR3 totals 16 residues. V lost 4 bases and J 3 bases, leaving 18 bases between the germline ends. The CDR3 DNA reads TGTGCCAGCAGTTCTATGGGACACCAAGGGGACTATGGCTACACCTTC. Its protein product is CASSSMGHQGDYGYTF.

V gene TRBV7-3 combines with J gene TRBJ1-6, with D tentatively TRBD1 (5 bases). The CDR3 is made up of 14 amino acids. V shed 7 bases and J shed 7 bases, with 14 bases lying between them. Germline CDR1 and CDR2: SGHTA and FQGTGA. CDR3 region: CASTWGVGNSPLHF. The CDR3, as DNA: TGTGCCAGCACTTGGGGGGTTGGCAATTCACCCCTCCACTTT.

This clone was found once. The chain joins TRBV7-6 to TRBJ2-2; D possibly corresponds to TRBD2 (6 bases). Deletions cut 2 bases from V and 4 bases from J, with 17 bases between. The V gene's germline CDR1 is SGHVS and CDR2 FNYEAQ. The CDR3 contains 17 residues. The CDR3 DNA is TGTGCCAGCAGCTTAATGGTCGGGAGCGAGGTCACCGGGGAGCTGTTTTTT. Translation gives CASSLMVGSEVTGELFF. The complete variable domain, with remaining parts taken from reference TRBV7-6 and TRBJ2-2, reads GAGVSQSPRYKVTKRGQDVALRCDPISGHVSLYWYRQALGQGPEFLTYFNYEAQQDKSGLPNDRFSAERPEGSISTLTIQRTEQRDSAMYRCASSLMVGSEVTGELFFGEGSRLTVL.

The chain recombines TRBV9 with TRBJ2-2, with D perhaps matching TRBD2 (5 bases). Germline V lookup: CDR1 SGDLS, CDR2 YYNGEE. V dropped 2 bases and J dropped 2 bases, with 13 bases sitting between them. This CDR3 contains 16 residues. CDR3: CASSVDGSTNTGELFF. CDR3 DNA: TGTGCCAGCAGCGTCGATGGGAGCACTAACACCGGGGAGCTGTTTTTT.

CDR3 in DNA: TGTGCCAGCAGCTCCACCGGGACTCGGGGCGATACGCAGTATTTT. It is translated as CASSSTGTRGDTQYF. The rearrangement joins TRBV7-2 to TRBJ2-3, with TRBD2 as a possible D gene (6 bases). The germline CDR1 and CDR2 sequences are SGHTA and FQGNSA. V gave up 4 bases and J gave up 6 bases, with 17 bases separating them. The CDR3 runs 15 residues.

The rearrangement links TRBV25-1 to TRBJ1-1; maybe TRBD1 (6 bases). CDR1 MGHDK and CDR2 SYGVNS come from the germline V gene. V gave up 7 bases and J gave up 1 base, with 13 bases separating them. The CDR3 loop spans 14 amino acids. CDR3 in amino acids: CASKEQGRNTEAFF. CDR3 in DNA: TGTGCCAGCAAAGAACAGGGTAGGAACACTGAAGCTTTCTTT.

The chain combines TRBV2 with TRBJ1-5, with D possibly matching TRBD1 (6 bases). Per the germline V gene, CDR1 is SNHLY and CDR2 is FYNNEI. This CDR3 contains 12 residues. The V and J ends lost 7 bases and 4 bases respectively, with 8 bases between them. This chain's CDR3 is CASTQGNQPQHF. Here the CDR3 DNA reads TGTGCCAGCACCCAGGGGAATCAGCCCCAGCATTTT. The variable domain in full, with the rest retrieved from reference TRBV2 and TRBJ1-5, is EPEVTQTPSHQVTQMGQEVILRCVPISNHLYFYWYRQILGQKVEFLVSFYNNEISEKSEIFDDQFSVERPDGSNFTLKIRSTKLEDSAMYFCASTQGNQPQHFGDGTRLSIL.

This clone was found a few times. This rearrangement joins TRBV19 to TRBJ1-3; D gene ambiguous. Deletions cut 3 bases from V and 3 bases from J, with 3 bases between. Germline V gene sequence: CDR1 LNHDA, CDR2 SQIVND (reference sequence). CDR3 length: 12 residues. CDR3 sequence reads: CASSINGNTIYF. Here the CDR3 DNA reads TGTGCCAGTAGTATTAATGGAAACACCATATATTTT.

The V gene is TRBV9, the J gene TRBJ1-4; TRBD1 matches at 7 bases. The CDR3 sequence is 14 residues long. The ends lost 4 bases at V and 10 bases at J; junction bases unmatched: 10. Germline CDR1 is SGDLS and CDR2 is YYNGEE. This CDR3 is CASSLRQGRGKLFF. The CDR3 nucleotides are TGTGCCAGCAGCCTTCGACAGGGACGCGGAAAACTGTTTTTT. The variable domain in full, completed from reference TRBV9 and TRBJ1-4, reads DSGVTQTPKHLITATGQRVTLRCSPRSGDLSVYWYQQSLDQGLQFLIQYYNGEERAKGNILERFSAQQFPDLHSELNLSSLELGDSALYFCASSLRQGRGKLFFGSGTQLSVL.

The rearrangement uses TRBV28 and TRBJ1-1; 8 bases agree with TRBD1. Losses at the gene ends were 4 bases for V and 4 bases for J; bases not matched to a gene: 8. Germline lookup yields CDR1 MDHEN and CDR2 SYDVKM. The length of the CDR3 is 15 residues. CDR3 bases: TGTGCCAGCAGTTCCTCGCTCGACAGGGGCACTGAAGCTTTCTTT. Its protein product is CASSSSLDRGTEAFF.

V usage is TRBV5-4 and J usage is TRBJ1-1, with D possibly being TRBD1 (5 bases). The CDR3 has 14 amino acids. The germline V gene encodes CDR1 SGHNT and CDR2 YYREEE (reference sequence). Trimming removed 0 bases at V and 4 bases at J, with 10 bases between. CDR3 protein: CASSLEGRGTEAFF. The CDR3 nucleotides read TGTGCCAGCAGCTTGGAGGGGCGGGGCACTGAAGCTTTCTTT.

J is TRBJ2-2 and V is TRBV19, with TRBD1 as a possible D gene (5 bases). Trimming shortened V by 4 bases and J by 1 base, and 13 bases separated the two germline ends. Germline loops: CDR1 LNHDA, CDR2 SQIVND (reference sequence). The CDR3 spans 16 residues. CDR3 nucleotide sequence: TGTGCCAGTAGTACTCTAGACAGCCGGAACACCGGGGAGCTGTTTTTT. Amino acids: CASSTLDSRNTGELFF.

The chain carries TRBV5-1 and TRBJ2-5, with D possibly matching TRBD2 (6 bases). V was clipped by 4 bases and J by 5 bases, with 21 bases between them. From germline, CDR1 is SGHRS and CDR2 YFSETQ. CDR3 size: 16 residues. CDR3 sequence (DNA): TGCGCCAGCAGCCATAATTGGGGTACTAGCAGCGAGACCCAGTACTTC. Its translation: CASSHNWGTSSETQYF.

The chain uses TRBV4-2 and TRBJ1-2, with D unresolved. The CDR3 sequence is 18 residues long. V was cut by 0 bases and J by 6 bases, with 23 bases left in between. The germline V gene has CDR1 LGHNA and CDR2 YNFKEQ. The CDR3, as DNA: TGTGCCAGCAGCCAAGATCAGAAGGGAAGCCAGTTCGGGGATGGCTACACCTTC. It codes for CASSQDQKGSQFGDGYTF.

This chain links TRBV29-1 with TRBJ2-3, with TRBD2 matching over 13 bases. Germline assignment: CDR1 SQVTM and CDR2 ANQGSEA. V lost 3 bases and J lost 0; bases outside the gene matches: 3. The CDR3 totals 16 residues. CDR3 sequence (DNA): TGCAGCGTTGAGGGGACTAGCGGGGCTAGCACAGATACGCAGTATTTT. It is translated as CSVEGTSGASTDTQYF.

The rearrangement uses TRBV7-2 and TRBJ2-5, with 10 bases aligning to TRBD2. There are 15 residues in the CDR3. With V trimmed by 3 bases and J by 5 bases, 6 bases remained unmatched. The germline V gene encodes CDR1 SGHTA and CDR2 FQGNSA. The CDR3 here is CASSLQLAGFETQYF. CDR3 nucleotide sequence: TGTGCCAGCAGCTTGCAACTAGCGGGATTTGAGACCCAGTACTTC.

The V and J genes are TRBV2 and TRBJ1-2; the match to TRBD1 covers 7 bases. Trimming took 5 bases from V and 4 from J; bases not matched to a gene: 10. The length of the CDR3 is 15 residues. Germline loops: CDR1 SNHLY, CDR2 FYNNEI. CDR3 sequence (DNA): TGTGCCAGCAGTAGCCGGGACAGTTTTGTCTATGGCTACACCTTC. This sequence encodes CASSSRDSFVYGYTF. The complete variable domain, with remaining parts taken from reference TRBV2 and TRBJ1-2, reads EPEVTQTPSHQVTQMGQEVILRCVPISNHLYFYWYRQILGQKVEFLVSFYNNEISEKSEIFDDQFSVERPDGSNFTLKIRSTKLEDSAMYFCASSSRDSFVYGYTFGSGTRLTVV.

This clone occurred once. CDR3 protein: CASSEGQGKAFF. The CDR3 bases are TGTGCCAGTAGCGAGGGACAGGGAAAAGCTTTCTTT. The chain joins TRBV19 to TRBJ1-1; TRBD1 matches at 9 bases. The J segment lost 9 bases and the V segment lost 6 bases, leaving 5 bases of the junction unmatched. CDR1 and CDR2 from the germline V gene are LNHDA and SQIVND (reference sequence). This CDR3 is built from 12 residues.

Written as DNA, the CDR3 is TGCGCCAGCAGCCAAGGGCTAGCGGGAGGAGTAGCCAAAAACATTCAGTACTTC. Protein sequence: CASSQGLAGGVAKNIQYF. The chain combines TRBV4-3 with TRBJ2-4; 11 bases map to TRBD2. This CDR3 comprises 18 residues. The V gene's germline CDR1 is LGHNA and CDR2 YSLEER. With 1 base clipped from V and 0 bases from J, the junction kept 5 bases outside the gene matches.